This T cell receptor (beta chain) appears in the sequencing data of a study of blood T cell repertoires in COVID-19. Study context: Acute and convalescent COVID-19 specimens originated in the United States, Italy and Spain. T cells, B-cell-depleted T cells, or PBMCs supplied cDNA or gDNA.

Repertoires were generated with immunoSEQ multiplex PCR, while TCRdb's copy carries only in-frame clones and drops some. The sample yields 47,000 or so clones, around 81% seen once. Germline loops: CDR1 SGHRS, CDR2 YFSETQ. The CDR3 is 15 amino acids. Trimming removed 4 bases from V and 3 bases from J, with 17 bases in between. Sequencing was carried out using peripheral blood. The rearrangement joins TRBV5-1 to TRBJ2-7; D is undetermined. The sequence was collected from an elderly woman with COVID-19, enrolled during active disease. CDR3 sequence reads: CASSQTPQSVYEQYF. CDR3 coding DNA: TGCGCCAGCAGCCAAACACCTCAATCTGTCTACGAGCAGTACTTC.